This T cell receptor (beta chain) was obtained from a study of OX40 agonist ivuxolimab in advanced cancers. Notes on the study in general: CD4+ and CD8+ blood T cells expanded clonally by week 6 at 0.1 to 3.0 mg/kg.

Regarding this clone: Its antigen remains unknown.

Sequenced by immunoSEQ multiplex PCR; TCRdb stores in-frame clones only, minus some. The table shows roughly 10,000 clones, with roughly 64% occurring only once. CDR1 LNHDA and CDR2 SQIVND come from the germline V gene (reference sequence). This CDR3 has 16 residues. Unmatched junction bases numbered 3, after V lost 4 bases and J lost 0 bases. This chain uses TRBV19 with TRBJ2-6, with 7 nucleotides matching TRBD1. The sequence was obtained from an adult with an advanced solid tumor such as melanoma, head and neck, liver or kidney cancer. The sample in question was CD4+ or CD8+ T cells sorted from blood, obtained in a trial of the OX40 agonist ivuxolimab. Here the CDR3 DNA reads TGTGCCAGTAGTAGAAGACAGGGCTCTGGGGCCAACGTCCTGACTTTC. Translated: CASSRRQGSGANVLTF.